This T cell receptor beta chain emerged from a study of OX40 agonist ivuxolimab in advanced cancers. Study summary: Eligibility admitted prior anti-PD-1, anti-PD-L1 or anti-CTLA-4 therapy; about 39% had some.

Some clones are missing from TCRdb's copy, which holds only in-frame ones; the method was immunoSEQ multiplex PCR. The sample records about 72,000 clones, 75% to 90% being singletons. The CDR3 covers 15 residues. J was trimmed by 2 bases and V by 7 bases; bases with no gene match: 10. Germline lookup yields CDR1 ENHRY and CDR2 SYGVKD. The TCR comes from an adult with an advanced solid tumor such as melanoma, head and neck, liver or kidney cancer. The source material was CD4+ or CD8+ T cells sorted from blood, sampled in a trial of the OX40 agonist ivuxolimab. V is TRBV10-3 and J is TRBJ2-7; TRBD2 aligns across 8 bases. CDR3 loop: CAIKAGVGGPYEQYF. DNA of the CDR3: TGTGCCATCAAAGCGGGGGTTGGAGGTCCCTACGAGCAGTACTTC.